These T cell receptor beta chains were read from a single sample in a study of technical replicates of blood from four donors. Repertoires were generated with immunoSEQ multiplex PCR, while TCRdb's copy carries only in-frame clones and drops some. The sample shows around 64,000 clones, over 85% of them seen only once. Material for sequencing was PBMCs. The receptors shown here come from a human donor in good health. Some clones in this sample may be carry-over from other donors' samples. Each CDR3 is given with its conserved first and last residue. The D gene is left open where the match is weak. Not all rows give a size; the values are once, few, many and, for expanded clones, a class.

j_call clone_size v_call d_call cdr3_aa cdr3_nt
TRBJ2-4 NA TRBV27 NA CASSVTYLAKNIQYF TGTGCCAGCAGCGTAACATACCTAGCCAAAAACATTCAGTACTTC
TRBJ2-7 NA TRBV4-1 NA CASSREGGGGNEQYF TGCGCCAGCAGCCGAGAGGGGGGGGGAGGCAACGAGCAGTACTTC
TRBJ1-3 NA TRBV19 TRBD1 CASRPNRDSSGNTIYF TGTGCCAGTAGGCCCAACAGGGACAGCTCTGGAAACACCATATATTTT
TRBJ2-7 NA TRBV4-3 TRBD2 CASSQPTSGSYEQYF TGCGCCAGCAGCCAGCCGACTAGCGGGAGCTACGAGCAGTACTTC
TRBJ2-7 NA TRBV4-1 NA CASSQDRSTYEQYF TGCGCCAGCAGCCAAGATAGGAGCACCTACGAGCAGTACTTC
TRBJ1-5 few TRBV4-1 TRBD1 CASSSKDRGQQPQHF TGCGCCAGCAGCTCCAAGGACAGGGGGCAACAGCCCCAGCATTTT
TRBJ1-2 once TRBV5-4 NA CASSLAGETMAKTF TGTGCCAGCAGTTTAGCGGGGGAAACTATGGCTAAGACCTTC
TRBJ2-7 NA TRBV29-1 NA CSVGPFSGGPYEQYF TGCAGCGTTGGCCCGTTTTCTGGAGGGCCCTACGAGCAGTACTTC
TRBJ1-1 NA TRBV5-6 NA CASSRSDGMNTEAFF TGTGCCAGCAGCCGATCTGACGGGATGAACACTGAAGCTTTCTTT
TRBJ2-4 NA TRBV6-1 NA CASSEEGEGINIQYF TGTGCCAGCAGTGAAGAGGGGGAGGGTATAAACATTCAGTACTTC
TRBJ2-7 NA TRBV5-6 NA CASSLGRVSEQYF TGTGCCAGCAGCTTGGGGCGGGTCTCCGAGCAGTACTTC
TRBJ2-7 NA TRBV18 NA CASSPQRAYEQYF TGTGCCAGCTCACCTCAGCGGGCCTACGAGCAGTACTTC
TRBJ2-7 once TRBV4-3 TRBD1 CASSQEWDRMSEQYF TGCGCCAGCAGCCAAGAATGGGACAGAATGAGTGAGCAGTACTTC
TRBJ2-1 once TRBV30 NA CAWRKRRLTAFF TGTGCCTGGAGAAAGCGCCGACTAACCGCTTTCTTC
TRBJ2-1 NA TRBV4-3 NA CASSRAGRGYNEQFF TGCGCCAGCAGCCGAGCCGGCCGGGGCTACAATGAGCAGTTCTTC
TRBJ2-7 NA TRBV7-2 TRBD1 CASSFPPGQGSVEQYF TGTGCCAGCAGCTTCCCGCCAGGACAGGGTTCGGTCGAGCAGTACTTC
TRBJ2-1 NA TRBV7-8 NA CASSSILAGTPFSYNEQFF TGTGCCAGCAGCTCAATACTAGCCGGAACCCCTTTTTCCTACAATGAGCAGTTCTTC
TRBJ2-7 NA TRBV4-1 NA CASSQDWGTDYEQYF TGCGCCAGCAGCCAAGACTGGGGGACTGACTACGAGCAGTACTTC
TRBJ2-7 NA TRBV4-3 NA CASSQDSGSVFSSYEQYF TGCGCCAGCAGCCAAGATTCCGGAAGCGTTTTTTCCTCCTACGAGCAGTACTTC
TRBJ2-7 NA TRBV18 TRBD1 CASSPRTGEDEQYF TGTGCCAGCTCACCCCGGACAGGGGAGGACGAGCAGTACTTC
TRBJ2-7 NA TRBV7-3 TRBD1 CASSSGGSGAKQYF TGTGCCAGCAGCTCAGGGGGTAGTGGGGCGAAACAGTACTTC
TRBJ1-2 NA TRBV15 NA CATSRDGAGSNYGYTF TGTGCCACCAGCAGAGATGGAGCAGGGTCTAACTATGGCTACACCTTC
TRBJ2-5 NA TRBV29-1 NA CSASEGRRETQYF TGCAGCGCCTCGGAGGGACGCCGAGAGACCCAGTACTTC
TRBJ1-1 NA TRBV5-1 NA CASSRGETEAFF TGCGCCAGCAGCCGCGGGGAAACTGAAGCTTTCTTT
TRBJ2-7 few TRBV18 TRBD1 CASSPDRGGFGEQYF TGTGCCAGCTCACCAGACAGGGGCGGGTTTGGGGAGCAGTACTTC
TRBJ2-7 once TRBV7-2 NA CASSPGTSEQYF TGTGCCAGCAGCCCGGGGACAAGCGAGCAGTACTTC
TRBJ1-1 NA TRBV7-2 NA CASSSRQPSSNTEAFF TGTGCCAGCAGCTCCAGACAACCTTCATCGAACACTGAAGCTTTCTTT
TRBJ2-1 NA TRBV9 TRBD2 CASSVGLAGGSPFF TGTGCCAGCAGCGTGGGACTAGCGGGAGGGTCCCCGTTCTTC
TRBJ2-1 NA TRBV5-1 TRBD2 CASSWTSGGTYNEQFF TGCGCCAGCAGCTGGACTAGCGGGGGAACCTACAATGAGCAGTTCTTC
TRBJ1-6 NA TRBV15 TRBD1 CATRGQYNSPLHF TGTGCCACCAGGGGACAGTATAATTCACCCCTCCACTTT
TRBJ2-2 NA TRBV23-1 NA CASSRGGQRRNTGELFF TGCGCCAGCAGTCGAGGTGGACAGCGAAGGAACACCGGGGAGCTGTTTTTT